This T cell receptor beta chain comes out of a study of circulating and synovial CD4+ cells in juvenile arthritis. The J segment lost 2 bases and the V segment lost 4 bases, leaving 7 bases of the junction unmatched. The germline V gene has CDR1 MDHEN and CDR2 SYDVKM. The CDR3 length is 16 residues. Study observations and caveats: These blood cells shared more CDR3 sequences with synovium than bulk blood. CPL and bulk CD4 samples differed at least tenfold in T cell genomes. These repertoires were less diverse than bulk blood CD4 repertoires.

With respect to this clone: The antigen is undetermined.

Samples derive from patients with active juvenile idiopathic arthritis. Sequencing used immunoSEQ multiplex PCR; TCRdb keeps in-frame clones, though not all of them. The data contain roughly 33,000 clones, 90% to 95% of them seen just once; the ten biggest clones take up 0.16%. Sequenced sample: CD4+ T cells from blood. This sequence originates from a human donor with juvenile idiopathic arthritis. The V and J genes are TRBV28 and TRBJ2-2; 7 bases match TRBD1. CDR3 residues: CASSSQGTVNTGELFF. The CDR3 coding sequence is TGTGCCAGCAGTTCCCAGGGGACAGTTAACACCGGGGAGCTGTTTTTT.